This is a list of T cell receptor beta chains from one sample in a study of cytomegalovirus exposure and HLA in healthy donors. This table comes from immunoSEQ multiplex PCR, and its TCRdb copy is limited to in-frame clones, with some not included. The table records 150,000 to 200,000 clones, nearly 80% of them present only once. Sequenced: PBMCs. Source of these receptors: a woman in her forties or fifties in good health and CMV-seropositive. Both conserved end residues are part of each CDR3. A D gene is named only where the DNA matches it firmly. A row's size may be missing; if present it is once, few, many or a size class.

d_gene,len,v_gene,j_gene,abundance,CDR3nt,CDR3aa
.,12,TRBV2,TRBJ2-7,.,TGTGCCAGCTCCTCCGAGGTCTACGAGCAGTACTTC,CASSSEVYEQYF
.,15,TRBV7-8,TRBJ2-7,few,TGTGCCAGCAGCTTAGATCCCACGGTCTCCTACGAGCAGTACTTC,CASSLDPTVSYEQYF
TRBD2,16,TRBV7-2,TRBJ2-3,.,TGTGCCAGCAGCTTAGCGCGGAGCGGGGGACCAGATACGCAGTATTTT,CASSLARSGGPDTQYF
.,13,TRBV18,TRBJ2-7,.,TGTGCCAGCTCACCGCTTGAACTCTACGAGCAGTACTTC,CASSPLELYEQYF
TRBD1,15,TRBV19,TRBJ1-1,.,TGTGCCAGTAAACAGGGGTTTGTTGTGAACACTGAAGCTTTCTTT,CASKQGFVVNTEAFF
.,14,TRBV2,TRBJ2-5,.,TGTGCCAGCCAATCTAGCTATACTCAAGAGACCCAGTACTTC,CASQSSYTQETQYF
.,16,TRBV9,TRBJ2-2,.,TGTGCCAGCAGCGCAGGGACATCCCTGAACACCGGGGAGCTGTTTTTT,CASSAGTSLNTGELFF
TRBD2,11,TRBV6-5,TRBJ2-3,.,TGTGCCAGCTTGGGAGGGGATACGCAGTATTTT,CASLGGDTQYF
.,14,TRBV10-3,TRBJ1-1,.,TGTGCCATCAGTGAGGACAGGTCTGGCACTGAAGCTTTCTTT,CAISEDRSGTEAFF
.,15,TRBV18,TRBJ2-7,few,TGTGCCAGCTCACCCGAACAGGGGAGACTAGGCGAGCAGTACTTC,CASSPEQGRLGEQYF
.,14,TRBV10-3,TRBJ1-5,.,TGTGCCATCAGTGAAGACAGGAGAGATCAGCCCCAGCATTTT,CAISEDRRDQPQHF
TRBD1,16,TRBV7-9,TRBJ2-7,.,TGTGCCAGCAGCTTTAGTGGTGACAGGGTCTCCTACGAGCAGTACTTC,CASSFSGDRVSYEQYF
TRBD1,15,TRBV27,TRBJ1-5,.,TGTGCCACCGGGACCGGGACAGGCCTTAATCAGCCCCAGCATTTT,CATGTGTGLNQPQHF
.,13,TRBV6-5,TRBJ1-1,.,TGTGCCAGCAGTCCTACAGGGAACACTGAAGCTTTCTTT,CASSPTGNTEAFF
TRBD1,14,TRBV2,TRBJ2-2,.,TGTGCCAGCAAGGGACAGGCGAACACCGGGGAGCTGTTTTTT,CASKGQANTGELFF
TRBD1,16,TRBV6-5,TRBJ1-6,.,TGTGCCAGCAGTTACAACACGGGACAGGGAGCTTCACCCCTCCACTTT,CASSYNTGQGASPLHF
TRBD2,17,TRBV6-1,TRBJ2-1,.,TGTGCCAGCAGTGAACTAGCGGGGCGAGGTGGATACAATGAGCAGTTCTTC,CASSELAGRGGYNEQFF
TRBD1,16,TRBV9,TRBJ2-5,few,TGTGCCAGCAGCGCAGCCTCCGGGACAGGGAGAGAGACCCAGTACTTC,CASSAASGTGRETQYF
TRBD1,15,TRBV25-1,TRBJ1-2,.,TGTGCCAGCAGTGAATCGACTGGGACAGGGTTCGGCTACACCTTC,CASSESTGTGFGYTF
.,12,TRBV6-1,TRBJ2-3,.,TGTGCCAGCACCCATCCCACAGATACGCAGTATTTT,CASTHPTDTQYF
.,14,TRBV29-1,TRBJ1-1,few,TGCAGCGTTGGAAGGGGGACAACAAACACTGAAGCTTTCTTT,CSVGRGTTNTEAFF
.,16,TRBV10-3,TRBJ2-7,.,TGTGCCATCAGTGAGTCCTTACTGACTAGTTCCTACGAGCAGTACTTC,CAISESLLTSSYEQYF
.,15,TRBV4-1,TRBJ2-3,few,TGCGCCAGCAGCCAAACAGGGCGCTACACAGATACGCAGTATTTT,CASSQTGRYTDTQYF
.,13,TRBV7-2,TRBJ1-2,.,TGTGCCAGCAGCTTAGCGAGGACAGTAGGCTACACCTTC,CASSLARTVGYTF
.,11,TRBV29-1,TRBJ2-7,few,TGCAGCGTTGAAGCCCGAGATAAGCAGTACTTC,CSVEARDKQYF
TRBD2,14,TRBV27,TRBJ2-5,few,TGTGCCAGCAGCCCCCTGGGGGGGGGAGAGACCCAGTACTTC,CASSPLGGGETQYF
TRBD2,15,TRBV6-5,TRBJ2-5,.,TGTGCCAGCAGTTACACGGGGGGAACCGGTGAGACCCAGTACTTC,CASSYTGGTGETQYF